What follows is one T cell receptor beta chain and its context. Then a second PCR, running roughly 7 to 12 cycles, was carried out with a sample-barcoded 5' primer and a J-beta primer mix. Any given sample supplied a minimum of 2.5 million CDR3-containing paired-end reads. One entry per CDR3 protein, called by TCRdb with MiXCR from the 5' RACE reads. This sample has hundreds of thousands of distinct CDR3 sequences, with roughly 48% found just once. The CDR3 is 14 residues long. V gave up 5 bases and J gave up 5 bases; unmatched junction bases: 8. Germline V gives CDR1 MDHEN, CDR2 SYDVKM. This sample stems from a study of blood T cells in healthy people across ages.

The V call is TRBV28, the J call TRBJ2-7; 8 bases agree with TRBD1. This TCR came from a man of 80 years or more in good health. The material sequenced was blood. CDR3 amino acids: CASSPQDRGHEQYF. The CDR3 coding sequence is TGTGCCAGCAGTCCGCAAGACAGGGGCCACGAGCAGTACTTC.